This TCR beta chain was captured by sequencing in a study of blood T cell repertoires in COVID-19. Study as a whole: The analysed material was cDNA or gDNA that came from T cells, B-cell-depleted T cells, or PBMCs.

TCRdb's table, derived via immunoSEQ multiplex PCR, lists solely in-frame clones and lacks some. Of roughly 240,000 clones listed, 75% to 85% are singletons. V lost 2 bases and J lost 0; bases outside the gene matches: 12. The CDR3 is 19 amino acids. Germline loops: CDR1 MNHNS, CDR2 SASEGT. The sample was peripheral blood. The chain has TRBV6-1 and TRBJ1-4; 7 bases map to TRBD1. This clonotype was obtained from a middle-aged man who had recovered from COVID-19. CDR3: CASSESLVGGSATNEKLFF. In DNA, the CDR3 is TGTGCCAGCAGTGAAAGTCTAGTAGGGGGCAGTGCAACTAATGAAAAACTGTTTTTT.